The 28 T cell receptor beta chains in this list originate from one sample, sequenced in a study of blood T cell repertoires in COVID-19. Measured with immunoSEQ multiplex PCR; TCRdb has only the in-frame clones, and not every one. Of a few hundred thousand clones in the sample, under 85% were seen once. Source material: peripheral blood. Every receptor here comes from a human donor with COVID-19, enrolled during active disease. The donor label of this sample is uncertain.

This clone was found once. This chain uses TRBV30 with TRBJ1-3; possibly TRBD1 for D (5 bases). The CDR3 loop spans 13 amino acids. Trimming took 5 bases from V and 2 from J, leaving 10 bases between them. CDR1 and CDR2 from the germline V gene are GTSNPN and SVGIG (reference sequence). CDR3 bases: TGTGCCTGGGGTCAGGGCGCTGGAAACACCATATATTTT. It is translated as CAWGQGAGNTIYF.

DNA of the CDR3: TGTGCCAGCAAATCTAGCGGCCATGACTCAGATACGCAGTATTTT. It yields the protein CASKSSGHDSDTQYF. This chain links TRBV7-2 with TRBJ2-3, with 7 bases fitting TRBD2. This CDR3 contains 15 residues. CDR1 is SGHTA and CDR2 is FQGNSA in the germline V gene. The trim removed 7 bases at V and 4 bases at J, leaving 11 bases unmatched.

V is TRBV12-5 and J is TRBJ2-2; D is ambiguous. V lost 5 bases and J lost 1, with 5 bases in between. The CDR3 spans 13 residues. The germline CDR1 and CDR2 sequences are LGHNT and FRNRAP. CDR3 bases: TGTGCTAGTGGTCCCAGGAACACCGGGGAGCTGTTTTTT. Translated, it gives CASGPRNTGELFF.

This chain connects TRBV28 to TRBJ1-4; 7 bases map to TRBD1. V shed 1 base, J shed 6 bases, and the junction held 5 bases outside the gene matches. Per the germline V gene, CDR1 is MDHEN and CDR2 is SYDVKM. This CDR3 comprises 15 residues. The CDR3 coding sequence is TGTGCCAGCAGTTTATATACAGGGGAGGATGAAAAACTGTTTTTT. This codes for CASSLYTGEDEKLFF.

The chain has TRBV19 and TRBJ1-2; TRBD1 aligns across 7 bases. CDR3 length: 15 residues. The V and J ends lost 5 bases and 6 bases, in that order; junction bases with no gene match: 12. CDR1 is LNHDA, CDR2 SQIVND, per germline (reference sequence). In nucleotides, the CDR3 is TGTGCCAGTAGTTTAACGACAGGGCAGATGGATGGCTACACCTTC. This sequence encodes CASSLTTGQMDGYTF. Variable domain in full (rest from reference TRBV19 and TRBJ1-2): DGGITQSPKYLFRKEGQNVTLSCEQNLNHDAMYWYRQDPGQGLRLIYYSQIVNDFQKGDIAEGYSVSREKKESFPLTVTSAQKNPTAFYLCASSLTTGQMDGYTFGSGTRLTVV.

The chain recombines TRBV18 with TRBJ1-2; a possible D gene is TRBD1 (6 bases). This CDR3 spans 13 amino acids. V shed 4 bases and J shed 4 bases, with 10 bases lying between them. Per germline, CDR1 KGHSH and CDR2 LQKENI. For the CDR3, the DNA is TGTGCCAGCTCACTCACAGGGATCTATGGCTACACCTTC. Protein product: CASSLTGIYGYTF.

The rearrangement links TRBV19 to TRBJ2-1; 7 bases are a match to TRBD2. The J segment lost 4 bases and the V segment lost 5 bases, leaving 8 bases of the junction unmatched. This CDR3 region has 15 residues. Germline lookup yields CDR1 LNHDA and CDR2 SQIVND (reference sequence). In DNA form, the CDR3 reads TGTGCCAGTAGTTCTCGGGGAGCGGGGTACAATGAGCAGTTCTTC. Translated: CASSSRGAGYNEQFF.

In nucleotides, the CDR3 is TGTGCCAGCAGCTCCACAGGGGTATATAGCAATCAGCCCCAGCATTTT. Translation: CASSSTGVYSNQPQHF. The chain uses TRBV11-3 and TRBJ1-5, with 7 positions matching TRBD1. With 4 bases clipped from V and 0 bases from J, the junction kept 6 bases outside the gene matches. This CDR3 has 16 residues. Germline loops: CDR1 SGHNT, CDR2 YENEEA.

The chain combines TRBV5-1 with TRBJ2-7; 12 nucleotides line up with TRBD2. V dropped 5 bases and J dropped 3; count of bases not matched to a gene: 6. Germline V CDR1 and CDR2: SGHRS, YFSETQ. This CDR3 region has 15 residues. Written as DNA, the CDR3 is TGCGCCAGCAGTCGGACTAGCGGGACCCTCTACGAGCAGTACTTC. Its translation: CASSRTSGTLYEQYF.

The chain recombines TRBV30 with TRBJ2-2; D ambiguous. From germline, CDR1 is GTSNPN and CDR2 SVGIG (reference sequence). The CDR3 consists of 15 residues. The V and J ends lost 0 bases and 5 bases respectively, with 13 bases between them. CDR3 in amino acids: CAWSVSATGTGELFF. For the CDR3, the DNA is TGTGCCTGGAGTGTAAGCGCAACTGGGACCGGGGAGCTGTTTTTT. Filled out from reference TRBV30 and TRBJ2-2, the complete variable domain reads SQTIHQWPATLVQPVGSPLSLECTVEGTSNPNLYWYRQAAGRGLQLLFYSVGIGQISSEVPQNLSASRPQDRQFILSSKKLLLSDSGFYLCAWSVSATGTGELFFGEGSRLTVL.

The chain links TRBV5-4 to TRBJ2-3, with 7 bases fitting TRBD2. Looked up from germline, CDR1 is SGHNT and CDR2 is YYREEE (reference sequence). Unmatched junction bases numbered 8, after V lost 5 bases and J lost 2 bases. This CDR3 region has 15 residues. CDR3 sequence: CASSREAAATDTQYF. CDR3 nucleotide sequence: TGTGCCAGCAGTCGGGAGGCGGCAGCCACAGATACGCAGTATTTT.

As DNA, the CDR3 is TGTGCCAGCAGTTGGGGGCAGGGGGTATACGAGCAGTACTTC. It specifies CASSWGQGVYEQYF. The V call is TRBV25-1, the J call TRBJ2-7; 7 positions match TRBD1. With V trimmed by 5 bases and J by 4 bases, 8 bases remained unmatched. Germline CDR1 is MGHDK and CDR2 is SYGVNS. This CDR3 has 14 residues.

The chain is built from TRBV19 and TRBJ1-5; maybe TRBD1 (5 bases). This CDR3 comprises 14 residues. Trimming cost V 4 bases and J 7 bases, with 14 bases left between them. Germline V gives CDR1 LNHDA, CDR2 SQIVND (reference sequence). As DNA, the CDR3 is TGTGCCAGTAGTACATGGGGGGGGGAGCAGCCCCAGCATTTT. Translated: CASSTWGGEQPQHF.

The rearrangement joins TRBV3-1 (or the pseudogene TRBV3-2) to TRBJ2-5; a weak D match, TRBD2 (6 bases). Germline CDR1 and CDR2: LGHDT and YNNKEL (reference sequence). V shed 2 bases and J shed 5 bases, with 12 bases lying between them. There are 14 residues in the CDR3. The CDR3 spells CASSQRVGGETQYF. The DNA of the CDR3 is TGTGCCAGCAGCCAAAGGGTTGGGGGGGAGACCCAGTACTTC.

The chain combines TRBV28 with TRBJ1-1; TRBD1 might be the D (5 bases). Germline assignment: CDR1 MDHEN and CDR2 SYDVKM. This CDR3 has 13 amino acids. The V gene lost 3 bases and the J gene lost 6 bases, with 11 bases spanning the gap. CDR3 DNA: TGTGCCAGCAGTTTTGGAGACAGCGCTGAAGCTTTCTTT. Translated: CASSFGDSAEAFF.

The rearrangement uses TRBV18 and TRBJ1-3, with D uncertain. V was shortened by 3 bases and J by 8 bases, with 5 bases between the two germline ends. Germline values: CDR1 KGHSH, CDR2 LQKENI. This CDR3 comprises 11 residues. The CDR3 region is CASSPGDTIYF. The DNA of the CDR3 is TGTGCCAGCTCACCGGGAGACACCATATATTTT.

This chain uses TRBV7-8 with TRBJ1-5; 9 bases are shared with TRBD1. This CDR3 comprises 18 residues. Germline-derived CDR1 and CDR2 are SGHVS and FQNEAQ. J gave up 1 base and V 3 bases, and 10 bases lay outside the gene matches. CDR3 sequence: CASSFGYRGPSSNQPQHF. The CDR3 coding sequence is TGTGCCAGCAGCTTCGGCTACAGGGGGCCGTCCAGCAATCAGCCCCAGCATTTT.

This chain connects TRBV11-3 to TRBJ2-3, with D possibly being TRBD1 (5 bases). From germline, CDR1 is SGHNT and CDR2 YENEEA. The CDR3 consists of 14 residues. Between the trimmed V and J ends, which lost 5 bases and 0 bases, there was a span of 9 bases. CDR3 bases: TGTGCCAGCAGCCACGACAGCAGCACAGATACGCAGTATTTT. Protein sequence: CASSHDSSTDTQYF.

This CDR3 is CASTRGGETGELFF. The CDR3 DNA reads as TGTGCCAGCACTCGGGGGGGAGAGACCGGGGAGCTGTTTTTT. V gene TRBV28 combines with J gene TRBJ2-2; the match to TRBD2 covers 8 bases. This CDR3 contains 14 residues. The trim removed 7 bases at V and 5 bases at J, leaving 6 bases unmatched. The germline V gene encodes CDR1 MDHEN and CDR2 SYDVKM.

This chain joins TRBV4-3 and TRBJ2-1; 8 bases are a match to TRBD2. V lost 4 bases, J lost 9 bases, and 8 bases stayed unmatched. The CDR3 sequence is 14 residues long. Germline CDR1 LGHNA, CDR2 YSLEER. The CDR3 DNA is TGCGCCAGCAGCCCACTTCTAGCGGGCGGTGAGCAGTTCTTC. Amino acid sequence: CASSPLLAGGEQFF.

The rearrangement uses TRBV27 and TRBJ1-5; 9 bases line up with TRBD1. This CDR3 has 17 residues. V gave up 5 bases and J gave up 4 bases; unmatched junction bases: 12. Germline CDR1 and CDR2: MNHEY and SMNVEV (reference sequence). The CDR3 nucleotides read TGTGCCAGCAGTCCTCGACAGGGGGTTTACGGTAATCAGCCCCAGCATTTT. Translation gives CASSPRQGVYGNQPQHF.

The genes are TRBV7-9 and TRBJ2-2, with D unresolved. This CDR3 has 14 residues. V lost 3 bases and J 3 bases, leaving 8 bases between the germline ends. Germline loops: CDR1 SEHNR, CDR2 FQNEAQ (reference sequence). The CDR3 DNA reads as TGTGCCAGCAGCTTGGAGTATGACACCGGGGAGCTGTTTTTT. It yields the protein CASSLEYDTGELFF. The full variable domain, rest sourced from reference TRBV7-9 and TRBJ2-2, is DTGVSQNPRHKITKRGQNVTFRCDPISEHNRLYWYRQTLGQGPEFLTYFQNEAQLEKSRLLSDRFSAERPKGSFSTLEIQRTEQGDSAMYLCASSLEYDTGELFFGEGSRLTVL.

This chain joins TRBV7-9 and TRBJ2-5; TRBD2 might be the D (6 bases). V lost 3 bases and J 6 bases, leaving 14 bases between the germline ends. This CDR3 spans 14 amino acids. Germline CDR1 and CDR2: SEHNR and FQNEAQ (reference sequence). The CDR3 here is CASSFPGGLQTQYF. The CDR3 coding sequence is TGTGCCAGCAGCTTCCCAGGAGGGCTGCAGACCCAGTACTTC. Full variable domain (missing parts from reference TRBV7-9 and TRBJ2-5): DTGVSQNPRHKITKRGQNVTFRCDPISEHNRLYWYRQTLGQGPEFLTYFQNEAQLEKSRLLSDRFSAERPKGSFSTLEIQRTEQGDSAMYLCASSFPGGLQTQYFGPGTRLLVL.

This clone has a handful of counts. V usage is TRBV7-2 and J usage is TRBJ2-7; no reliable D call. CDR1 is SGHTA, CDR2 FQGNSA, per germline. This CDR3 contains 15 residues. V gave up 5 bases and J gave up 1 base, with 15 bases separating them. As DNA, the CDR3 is TGTGCCAGCAGCCTATACTCGACTTCGTCCTACGAGCAGTACTTC. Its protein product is CASSLYSTSSYEQYF.

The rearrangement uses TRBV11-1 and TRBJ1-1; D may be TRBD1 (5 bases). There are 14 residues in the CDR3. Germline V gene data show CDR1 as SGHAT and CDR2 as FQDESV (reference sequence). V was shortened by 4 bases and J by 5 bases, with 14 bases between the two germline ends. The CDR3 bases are TGTGCCAGCAGCTCCGGGGCGGGGCGAACTGAAGCTTTCTTT. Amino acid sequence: CASSSGAGRTEAFF.

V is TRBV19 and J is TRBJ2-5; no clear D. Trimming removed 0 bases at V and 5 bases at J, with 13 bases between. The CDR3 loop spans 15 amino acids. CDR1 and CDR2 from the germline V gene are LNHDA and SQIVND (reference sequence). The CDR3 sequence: CASSIDPSLEETQYF. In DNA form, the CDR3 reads TGTGCCAGTAGTATAGATCCTTCATTGGAGGAGACCCAGTACTTC.

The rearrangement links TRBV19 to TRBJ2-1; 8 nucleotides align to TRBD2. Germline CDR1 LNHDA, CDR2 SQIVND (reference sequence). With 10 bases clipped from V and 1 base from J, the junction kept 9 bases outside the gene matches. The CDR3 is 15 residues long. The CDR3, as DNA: TGTGCCACCCCGGGGAGCGGGGGTTCCTACAATGAGCAGTTCTTC. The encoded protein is CATPGSGGSYNEQFF.

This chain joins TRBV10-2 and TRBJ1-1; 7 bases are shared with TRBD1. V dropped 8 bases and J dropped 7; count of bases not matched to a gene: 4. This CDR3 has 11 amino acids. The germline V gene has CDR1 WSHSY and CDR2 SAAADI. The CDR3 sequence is CASGRTGEAFF. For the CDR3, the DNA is TGCGCCAGCGGGAGGACAGGTGAAGCTTTCTTT.